What follows describes a single T cell receptor (beta chain). Primers: 60 Vbeta forward and 13 Jbeta reverse. Assay: immunoSEQ multiplex PCR; the TCRdb copy retains only in-frame clones and omits some. This table has some 71,000 clones, about 70% appearing once. This entry comes from a study of cytomegalovirus exposure and HLA in healthy donors. V lost 11 bases and J lost 10; bases outside the gene matches: 23. CDR1 WNHNN and CDR2 SYGVQD come from the germline V gene (reference sequence). The length of the CDR3 is 16 residues. The clonotype originates from a man aged 18 to 30 in good health and CMV-seronegative. This chain links TRBV10-1 with TRBJ2-1; 7 bases match TRBD1. Sequencing input: PBMCs. CDR3 sequence (DNA): TGCGCCCGACGGTCCCTAGGGAGACAGGGAGTAGGCGAGCAGTTCTTC. Its protein product is CARRSLGRQGVGEQFF.